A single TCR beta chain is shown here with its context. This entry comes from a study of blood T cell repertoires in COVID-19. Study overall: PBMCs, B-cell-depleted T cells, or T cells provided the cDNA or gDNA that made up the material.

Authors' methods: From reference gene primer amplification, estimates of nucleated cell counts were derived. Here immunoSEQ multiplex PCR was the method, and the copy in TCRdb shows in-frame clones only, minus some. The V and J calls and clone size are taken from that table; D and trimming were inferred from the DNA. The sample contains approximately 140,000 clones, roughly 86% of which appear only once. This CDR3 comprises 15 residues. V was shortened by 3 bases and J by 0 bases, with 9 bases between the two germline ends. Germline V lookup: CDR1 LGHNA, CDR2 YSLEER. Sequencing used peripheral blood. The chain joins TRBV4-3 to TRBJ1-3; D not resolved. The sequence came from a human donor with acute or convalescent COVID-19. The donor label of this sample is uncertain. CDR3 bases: TGCGCCAGCAGCCAGACACCCGCCTCTGGAAACACCATATATTTT. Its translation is CASSQTPASGNTIYF.